This TCR beta chain was recorded in a study of beta chain features in type 1 diabetes. General study points: TCRB CDR3s from Type 1 diabetes patients were moderately but significantly shorter in all four CD4+ subsets.

This clone was observed a handful of times. The antigen is undetermined. The sample holds other DNA sequences that translate to the same CDR3. Every bit of the isolated RNA underwent reverse transcription, so sequencing read expressed TCRB transcripts. The table came from immunoSEQ multiplex PCR; TCRdb's copy has only in-frame clones and leaves some out. The sample carries 600,000 to 700,000 clones, over 10% recorded once. CDR1 MDHEN and CDR2 SYDVKM come from the germline V gene. This CDR3 spans 12 amino acids. Trimming removed 2 bases from V and 4 bases from J, with 5 bases in between. The gene calls are TRBV28 and TRBJ1-2; tentative D call: TRBD1 (5 bases). This receptor was obtained from a man aged 18 to 30 with type 1 diabetes. The sequenced sample consisted of naive CD4+ T cells from blood. CDR3 amino acids: CASSLQGYGYTF. As DNA, the CDR3 is TGTGCCAGCAGTTTACAGGGCTATGGCTACACCTTC.